This entry lists 25 T cell receptor beta chains sequenced from one sample in a study of CD8 T cells in Susac syndrome. After extraction with the RNeasy kit, roughly 0.5 to 1 ug of the RNA was reverse transcribed using random hexamers. Each CDR3 protein is one row after TCRdb ran MiXCR on the immunoSEQ multiplex PCR reads. The data contain around 150,000 distinct CDR3 sequences, roughly 95% of them singletons. The sample consisted of CD4+ T cells from PBMCs. Receptor source: a human donor with multiple sclerosis.

The rearrangement links TRBV4-2 to TRBJ1-1; unclear D gene. The CDR3 covers 15 residues. V lost 1 base and J 3 bases, leaving 12 bases between the germline ends. The germline gives CDR1 LGHNA, CDR2 YNFKEQ. This chain's CDR3 is CASSQVSGGDTEAFF. The CDR3 DNA reads as TGTGCCAGCAGCCAAGTATCCGGAGGAGACACTGAAGCTTTCTTT.

V usage is TRBV2 and J usage is TRBJ2-1, with 8 bases aligning to TRBD1. Germline CDR1 is SNHLY and CDR2 is FYNNEI. This CDR3 has 14 amino acids. Trimming removed 8 bases from V and 4 bases from J; junction bases left unmatched: 7. The CDR3 spells CASVRTGTYNEQFF. The CDR3 nucleotides are TGTGCCAGCGTGAGGACAGGGACGTACAATGAGCAGTTCTTC.

The chain recombines TRBV29-1 with TRBJ2-1; 9 positions match TRBD2. V was pared by 0 bases and J by 6 bases, with 9 bases of the junction left unmatched. CDR1 is SQVTM and CDR2 is ANQGSEA in the germline V gene. CDR3 length: 16 amino acids. The CDR3 DNA reads TGCAGCGTTGAAGATCGTATAGCGGGAGCGTCCAATGAGCAGTTCTTC. Protein sequence: CSVEDRIAGASNEQFF.

The chain joins TRBV24-1 to TRBJ2-1, with D tentatively TRBD2 (5 bases). Deletions cut 5 bases from V and 6 bases from J, with 16 bases between. The CDR3 loop spans 15 amino acids. Germline V gene lookup returns CDR1 KGHDR and CDR2 SFDVKD. CDR3 nucleotides: TGTGCCACCAGTGGAGGGTGGAGAATATCCAATGAGCAGTTCTTC. Translated: CATSGGWRISNEQFF.

The chain joins TRBV11-2 to TRBJ2-3, with a weak D call TRBD2 (5 bases). CDR3 size: 15 residues. Per the germline V gene, CDR1 is SGHAT and CDR2 is FQNNGV. The V and J ends lost 1 base and 0 bases respectively, with 8 bases between them. The CDR3 coding sequence is TGTGCCAGCAGCTTAGGGAGGTTTAGCACAGATACGCAGTATTTT. Residues: CASSLGRFSTDTQYF.

This clonotype was seen once. The rearrangement links TRBV12-5 to TRBJ1-2; tentative D call: TRBD1 (5 bases). V was pared by 0 bases and J by 4 bases, with 15 bases between. Germline assignment: CDR1 LGHNT and CDR2 FRNRAP. The CDR3 length is 16 residues. The CDR3 DNA sequence: TGTGCTAGTGGTTTGGTACGACCGCTGGGGGTCTATGGCTACACCTTC. This encodes CASGLVRPLGVYGYTF. Based on the CDR3 plus reference TRBV12-5 and TRBJ1-2, the full variable domain is DARVTQTPRHKVTEMGQEVTMRCQPILGHNTVFWYRQTMMQGLELLAYFRNRAPLDDSGMPKDRFSAEMPDATLATLKIQPSEPRDSAVYFCASGLVRPLGVYGYTFGSGTRLTVV.

The chain joins TRBV20-1 to TRBJ1-5; 9 bases agree with TRBD1. The junction had 3 bases not matched to a gene; V was cut back by 3 bases and J by 3 bases. The germline gives CDR1 DFQATT, CDR2 SNEGSKA (reference sequence). This CDR3 contains 14 residues. The CDR3 region has the DNA TGCAGTGCTAGTAGGACAGGGGACAATCAGCCCCAGCATTTT. Its translation: CSASRTGDNQPQHF.

The chain is built from TRBV18 and TRBJ2-6, with unresolved D. The CDR3 sequence is 16 residues long. The germline V gene encodes CDR1 KGHSH and CDR2 LQKENI. The ends were cut back, 4 bases at V and 2 bases at J, with 12 bases in the middle. CDR3 sequence reads: CASSRTGPTGANVLTF. As DNA, the CDR3 is TGTGCCAGCTCACGCACTGGGCCTACTGGGGCCAACGTCCTGACTTTC.

The gene calls are TRBV5-1 and TRBJ1-3; the D is unclear. Germline-derived CDR1 and CDR2 are SGHRS and YFSETQ. There are 13 residues in the CDR3. Trimming removed 8 bases at V and 0 bases at J, with 9 bases between. This chain's CDR3 is CASAQFSGNTIYF. CDR3 in DNA: TGCGCCAGTGCTCAGTTCTCTGGAAACACCATATATTTT. Full variable domain (rest looked up from reference TRBV5-1 and TRBJ1-3): KAGVTQTPRYLIKTRGQQVTLSCSPISGHRSVSWYQQTPGQGLQFLFEYFSETQRNKGNFPGRFSGRQFSNSRSEMNVSTLELGDSALYLCASAQFSGNTIYFGEGSWLTVV.

The chain employs TRBV5-1 and TRBJ1-3; D might be TRBD1 (6 bases). Germline V gives CDR1 SGHRS, CDR2 YFSETQ. This CDR3 has 13 residues. Trimming cost V 7 bases and J 6 bases, with 14 bases left between them. The CDR3 coding sequence is TGCGCCAGCCGAGGGACACAACAAAACACCATATATTTT. This translates into CASRGTQQNTIYF.

The genes are TRBV19 and TRBJ2-1; the D gene is possibly TRBD2 (5 bases). The CDR3 loop spans 15 amino acids. The V gene lost 7 bases and the J gene lost 2 bases, with 15 bases spanning the gap. CDR1 and CDR2 from the germline V gene are LNHDA and SQIVND (reference sequence). The CDR3 sequence: CASKPVDSTYNEQFF. The CDR3 nucleotides read TGTGCCAGTAAGCCAGTGGACTCCACCTACAATGAGCAGTTCTTC.

The gene calls are TRBV30 and TRBJ2-2, with 11 bases identical to TRBD2. Germline trimming cut 1 base from V and 4 bases from J; bases unmatched to any gene: 8. This CDR3 spans 17 amino acids. In germline, CDR1 is GTSNPN, CDR2 SVGIG (reference sequence). CDR3 protein: CAWSGRTSGSTTGELFF. In DNA form, the CDR3 reads TGTGCCTGGAGTGGGCGAACTAGCGGGAGTACCACCGGGGAGCTGTTTTTT.

The chain couples TRBV4-1 to TRBJ2-2, with D unclear. Germline V gene lookup returns CDR1 MGHRA and CDR2 YSYEKL. This CDR3 has 17 residues. V gave up 0 bases and J gave up 5 bases, with 16 bases separating them. As DNA, the CDR3 is TGCGCCAGCAGCCAAGAAGAGAAAGAGGCTTCAACCGGGGAGCTGTTTTTT. This codes for CASSQEEKEASTGELFF.

The rearrangement uses TRBV28 and TRBJ1-1; the D is unclear. V was pared by 5 bases and J by 5 bases, with 9 bases between. The CDR3 runs 12 residues. The germline gives CDR1 MDHEN, CDR2 SYDVKM. CDR3 sequence (DNA): TGTGCCAGCAGTCTTCCACAGACTGAAGCTTTCTTT. It is translated as CASSLPQTEAFF.

This chain joins TRBV30 and TRBJ1-2, with TRBD1 matching 10 bases. Germline V gene lookup returns CDR1 GTSNPN and CDR2 SVGIG (reference sequence). This CDR3 spans 12 amino acids. V lost 4 bases and J lost 7; bases outside the gene matches: 3. The CDR3 is CAWTGQGGGYTF. The CDR3 nucleotides read TGTGCCTGGACCGGACAGGGGGGTGGCTACACCTTC.

The gene calls are TRBV4-1 and TRBJ1-4; the D is unclear. The CDR3 is 18 residues long. Per the germline V gene, CDR1 is MGHRA and CDR2 is YSYEKL. Trimming shortened V by 1 base and J by 0 bases, and 15 bases separated the two germline ends. CDR3 sequence reads: CASSQGANVLATNEKLFF. The CDR3 nucleotides read TGCGCCAGCAGCCAAGGAGCCAACGTTCTTGCAACTAATGAAAAACTGTTTTTT.

This clonotype was recorded once. The gene calls are TRBV5-1 and TRBJ1-1; TRBD1 agrees at 10 bases. The length of the CDR3 is 14 residues. Trimming cost V 2 bases and J 5 bases; bases outside gene matches: 3. CDR1 and CDR2 from the germline V gene are SGHRS and YFSETQ. CDR3 in amino acids: CASSFGTGATEAFF. CDR3 nucleotides: TGCGCCAGCAGCTTCGGGACAGGGGCAACTGAAGCTTTCTTT.

The chain couples TRBV6-1 to TRBJ2-1; D is tentatively TRBD1 or TRBD2 (5 bases each). The V end was cut by 2 bases, the J end by 10 bases, with 18 bases between. This CDR3 region has 15 residues. Germline V gene lookup returns CDR1 MNHNS and CDR2 SASEGT. CDR3 loop: CASSEKGSFRGEQFF. CDR3 DNA sequence: TGTGCCAGCAGTGAAAAGGGGAGCTTTCGGGGCGAGCAGTTCTTC.

The rearrangement links TRBV6-2 or TRBV6-3 to TRBJ1-5, with D possibly being TRBD1 (6 bases). Trimming cost V 6 bases and J 6 bases, with 12 bases left between them. The CDR3 length is 13 residues. The germline V gene has CDR1 MNHEY and CDR2 SVGEGT. CDR3 coding DNA: TGTGCCAGCAGCCTTACAGGGTTTCAGCCCCAGCATTTT. It codes for CASSLTGFQPQHF.

CDR3 DNA sequence: TGTGCCAGCAGTGGAGAGCCTAGCAGGTCACGCGGGTACGAGCAGTACTTC. This gives the protein CASSGEPSRSRGYEQYF. The chain combines TRBV2 with TRBJ2-7; possible D gene TRBD2, 5 bases. Trimming removed 4 bases from V and 4 bases from J, with 23 bases in between. This CDR3 has 17 residues. Germline V gene sequence: CDR1 SNHLY, CDR2 FYNNEI.

The rearrangement uses TRBV7-8 and TRBJ2-7, with 10 nucleotides matching TRBD2. Germline V gene lookup returns CDR1 SGHVS and CDR2 FQNEAQ. With 5 bases clipped from V and 7 bases from J, the junction kept 11 bases outside the gene matches. This CDR3 contains 15 residues. Written as DNA, the CDR3 is TGTGCCAGCAGCCCTTGGACTAGCGGAGTGGGGGAGCAGTACTTC. Its translation is CASSPWTSGVGEQYF.

The J gene is TRBJ2-7, the V gene TRBV18; D call uncertain. Germline V gene sequence: CDR1 KGHSH, CDR2 LQKENI. The V end lost 3 bases, the J end lost 0 bases, and 3 bases lay between the germline ends. The CDR3 covers 12 residues. CDR3 residues: CASSPTSYEQYF. CDR3 coding DNA: TGTGCCAGCTCACCGACCTCCTACGAGCAGTACTTC.

The chain uses TRBV6-1 and TRBJ2-2; D remains ambiguous. The germline V gene encodes CDR1 MNHNS and CDR2 SASEGT. The CDR3 extends over 13 amino acids. V lost 6 bases, J lost 5 bases, and 10 bases lay in between. The CDR3 sequence is CASRGVPTGELFF. DNA of the CDR3: TGTGCCAGCAGGGGTGTTCCGACCGGGGAGCTGTTTTTT.

The V and J genes are TRBV7-2 and TRBJ2-3; maybe TRBD1 (5 bases). Germline V lookup: CDR1 SGHTA, CDR2 FQGNSA. The CDR3 totals 15 residues. V was clipped by 3 bases and J by 1 base, with 11 bases between them. CDR3 in DNA: TGTGCCAGCAGCTTTTGGGGCCGGGGCACAGATACGCAGTATTTT. Translated, it gives CASSFWGRGTDTQYF.

J is TRBJ1-1 and V is TRBV15; D gene uncertain. CDR3 size: 14 residues. The ends were cut back, 5 bases at V and 0 bases at J, with 10 bases in the middle. CDR1 and CDR2 (germline): LNHNV, YYDKDF (reference sequence). CDR3 in amino acids: CATSPPPLNTEAFF. CDR3 bases: TGTGCCACCAGCCCACCCCCGCTGAACACTGAAGCTTTCTTT.